This T cell receptor beta chain was captured in a study of blood T cell repertoires in COVID-19. Study-level background: The study drew acute and convalescent COVID-19 samples from the United States, Italy and Spain. T cells, B-cell-depleted T cells, or PBMCs supplied cDNA or gDNA.

V was pared by 2 bases and J by 3 bases, with 1 base of the junction left unmatched. Germline V gene data show CDR1 as ENHRY and CDR2 as SYGVKD. CDR3 size: 14 residues. Methods used by the authors: Amplification with reference gene primers provided the estimates of nucleated cell counts. Libraries were prepared by immunoSEQ multiplex PCR; TCRdb keeps only in-frame clonotypes and omits some of them. V, J and clone size derive from that table, while D and trimming were established from the DNA sequence. The table shows 110,000 to 150,000 clones, with about four fifths occurring only once. The rearrangement joins TRBV10-3 to TRBJ1-1; 9 bases map to TRBD1. This TCR derives from a human donor in a cohort sampled during active COVID-19. Sequenced material: peripheral blood. The CDR3 reads CAISERDRDTEAFF. CDR3 in DNA: TGTGCCATCAGTGAGCGGGACAGGGACACTGAAGCTTTCTTT.